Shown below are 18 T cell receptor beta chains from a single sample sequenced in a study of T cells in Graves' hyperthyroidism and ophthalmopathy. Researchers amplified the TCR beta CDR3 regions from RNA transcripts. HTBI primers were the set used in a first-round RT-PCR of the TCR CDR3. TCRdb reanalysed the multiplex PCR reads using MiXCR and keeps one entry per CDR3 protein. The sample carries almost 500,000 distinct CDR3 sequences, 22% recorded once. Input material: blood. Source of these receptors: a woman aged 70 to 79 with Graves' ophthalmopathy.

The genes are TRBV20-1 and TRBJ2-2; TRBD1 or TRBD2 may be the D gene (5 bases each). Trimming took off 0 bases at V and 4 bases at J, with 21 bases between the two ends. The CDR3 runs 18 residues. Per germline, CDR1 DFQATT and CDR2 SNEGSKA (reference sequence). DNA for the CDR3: TGCAGTGCTAGAGATCCCGGGGTCGGGGCCCCGGGCACCGGGGAGCTGTTTTTT. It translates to CSARDPGVGAPGTGELFF.

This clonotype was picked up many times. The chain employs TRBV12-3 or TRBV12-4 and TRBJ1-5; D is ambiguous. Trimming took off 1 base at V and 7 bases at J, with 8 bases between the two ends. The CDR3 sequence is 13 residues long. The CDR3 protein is CASSLVGGQPQHF. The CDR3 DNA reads TGTGCCAGCAGTTTAGTAGGTGGACAGCCCCAGCATTTT.

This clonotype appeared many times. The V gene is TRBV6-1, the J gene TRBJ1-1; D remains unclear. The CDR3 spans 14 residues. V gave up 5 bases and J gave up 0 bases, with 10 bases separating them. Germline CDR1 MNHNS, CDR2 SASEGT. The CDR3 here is CASSSGSMNTEAFF. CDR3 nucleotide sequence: TGTGCCAGCAGTTCTGGGTCCATGAACACTGAAGCTTTCTTT.

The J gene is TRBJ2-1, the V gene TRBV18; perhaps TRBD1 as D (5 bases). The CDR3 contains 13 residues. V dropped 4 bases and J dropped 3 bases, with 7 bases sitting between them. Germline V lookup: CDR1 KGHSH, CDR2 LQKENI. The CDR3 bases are TGTGCCAGCTCACGACAGATCTACAATGAGCAGTTCTTC. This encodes CASSRQIYNEQFF.

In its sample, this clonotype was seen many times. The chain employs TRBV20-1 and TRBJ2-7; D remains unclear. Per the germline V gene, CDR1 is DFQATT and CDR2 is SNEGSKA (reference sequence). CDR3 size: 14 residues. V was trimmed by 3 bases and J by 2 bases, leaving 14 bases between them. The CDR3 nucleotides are TGCAGTGCTAGGGAAATGCGCCGGACCTACGAGCAGTACTTC. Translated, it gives CSAREMRRTYEQYF.

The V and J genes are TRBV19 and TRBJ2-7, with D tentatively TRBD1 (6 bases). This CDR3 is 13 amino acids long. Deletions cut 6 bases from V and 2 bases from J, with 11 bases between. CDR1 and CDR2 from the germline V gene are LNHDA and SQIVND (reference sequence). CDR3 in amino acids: CASRKQGTYEQYF. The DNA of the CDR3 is TGTGCCAGTAGAAAACAGGGAACCTACGAGCAGTACTTC.

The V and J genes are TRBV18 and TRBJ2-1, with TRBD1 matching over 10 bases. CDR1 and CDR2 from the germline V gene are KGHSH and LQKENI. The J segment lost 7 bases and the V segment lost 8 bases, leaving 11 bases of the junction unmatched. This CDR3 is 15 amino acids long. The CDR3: CASIAGTGVSNEQFF. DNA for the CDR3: TGTGCCAGCATTGCCGGGACAGGGGTATCGAATGAGCAGTTCTTC.

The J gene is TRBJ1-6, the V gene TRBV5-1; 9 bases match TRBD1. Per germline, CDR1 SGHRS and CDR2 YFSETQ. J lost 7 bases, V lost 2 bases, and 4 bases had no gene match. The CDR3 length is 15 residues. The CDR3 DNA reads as TGCGCCAGCAGCTTTGGGACAGGGTCAAATTCACCCCTCCACTTT. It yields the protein CASSFGTGSNSPLHF.

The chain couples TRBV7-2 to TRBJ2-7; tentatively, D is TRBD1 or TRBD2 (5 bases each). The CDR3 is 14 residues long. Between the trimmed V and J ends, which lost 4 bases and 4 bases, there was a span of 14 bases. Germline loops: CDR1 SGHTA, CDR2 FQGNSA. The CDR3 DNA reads TGTGCCAGCAGCTCGGGGCTTCGTAAGTACGAGCAGTACTTC. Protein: CASSSGLRKYEQYF.

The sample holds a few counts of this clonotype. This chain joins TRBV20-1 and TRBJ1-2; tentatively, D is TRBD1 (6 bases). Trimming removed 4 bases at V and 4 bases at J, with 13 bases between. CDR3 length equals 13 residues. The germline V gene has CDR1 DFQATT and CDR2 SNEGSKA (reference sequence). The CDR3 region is CSATLPDSYGYTF. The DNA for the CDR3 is TGCAGTGCTACCTTACCGGACAGCTATGGCTACACCTTC.

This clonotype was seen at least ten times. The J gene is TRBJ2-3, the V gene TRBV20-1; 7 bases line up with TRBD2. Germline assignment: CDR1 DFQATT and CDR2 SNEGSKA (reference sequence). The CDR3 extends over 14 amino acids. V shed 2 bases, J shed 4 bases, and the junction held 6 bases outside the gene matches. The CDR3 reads CSARRGRAPDTQYF. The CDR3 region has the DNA TGCAGTGCTAGACGGGGGAGGGCCCCAGATACGCAGTATTTT.

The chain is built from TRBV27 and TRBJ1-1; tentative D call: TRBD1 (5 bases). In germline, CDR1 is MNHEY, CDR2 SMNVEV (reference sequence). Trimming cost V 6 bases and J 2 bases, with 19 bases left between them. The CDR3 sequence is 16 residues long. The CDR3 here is CASSLISGTRNTEAFF. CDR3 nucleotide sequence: TGTGCCAGCAGCCTCATTTCCGGGACGAGAAACACTGAAGCTTTCTTT.

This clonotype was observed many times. The CDR3 sequence: CASSFFLTGGGQDEQYF. In nucleotides, the CDR3 is TGTGCCAGCAGTTTTTTCCTTACAGGGGGCGGGCAAGACGAGCAGTACTTC. This chain links TRBV12-3 or TRBV12-4 with TRBJ2-7, with 9 bases identical to TRBD1. There are 17 residues in the CDR3. Losses at the gene ends were 3 bases for V and 5 bases for J; bases not matched to a gene: 14.

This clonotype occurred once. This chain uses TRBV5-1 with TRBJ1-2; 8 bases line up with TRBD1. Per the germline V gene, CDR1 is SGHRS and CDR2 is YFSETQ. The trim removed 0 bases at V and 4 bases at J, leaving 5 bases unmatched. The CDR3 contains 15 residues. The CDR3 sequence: CASSLAGGAGYGYTF. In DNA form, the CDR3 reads TGCGCCAGCAGCTTGGCAGGGGGCGCAGGCTATGGCTACACCTTC. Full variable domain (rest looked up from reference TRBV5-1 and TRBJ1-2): KAGVTQTPRYLIKTRGQQVTLSCSPISGHRSVSWYQQTPGQGLQFLFEYFSETQRNKGNFPGRFSGRQFSNSRSEMNVSTLELGDSALYLCASSLAGGAGYGYTFGSGTRLTVV.

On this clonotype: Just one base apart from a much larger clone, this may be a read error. As DNA, the CDR3 is TGTGCCAGCAGCTTAGCGAGGACCGAGCAGTACTTC. It encodes CASSLARTEQYF. The genes are TRBV7-9 and TRBJ2-7; D not certain. The germline CDR1 and CDR2 sequences are SEHNR and FQNEAQ (reference sequence). Trimming shortened V by 0 bases and J by 6 bases, and 6 bases separated the two germline ends. The CDR3 contains 12 residues.

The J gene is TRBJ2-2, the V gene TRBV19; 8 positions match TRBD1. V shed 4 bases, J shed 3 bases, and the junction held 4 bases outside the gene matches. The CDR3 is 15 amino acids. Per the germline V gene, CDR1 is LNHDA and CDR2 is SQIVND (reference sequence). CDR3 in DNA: TGTGCCAGTAGTACCCAGGGGGCGCACACCGGGGAGCTGTTTTTT. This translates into CASSTQGAHTGELFF. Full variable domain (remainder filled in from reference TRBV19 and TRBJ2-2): DGGITQSPKYLFRKEGQNVTLSCEQNLNHDAMYWYRQDPGQGLRLIYYSQIVNDFQKGDIAEGYSVSREKKESFPLTVTSAQKNPTAFYLCASSTQGAHTGELFFGEGSRLTVL.

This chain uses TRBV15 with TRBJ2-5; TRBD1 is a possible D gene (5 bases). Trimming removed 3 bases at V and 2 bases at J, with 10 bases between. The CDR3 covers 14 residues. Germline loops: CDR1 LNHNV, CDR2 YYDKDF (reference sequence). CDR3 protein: CATSRTTAQETQYF. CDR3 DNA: TGTGCCACCAGCAGGACGACAGCACAAGAGACCCAGTACTTC.

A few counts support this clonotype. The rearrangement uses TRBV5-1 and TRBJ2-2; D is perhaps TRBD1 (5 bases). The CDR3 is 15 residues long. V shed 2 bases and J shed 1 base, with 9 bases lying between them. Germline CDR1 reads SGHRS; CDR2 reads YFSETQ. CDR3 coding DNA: TGCGCCAGCAGCTTCTTTCAGGGGAACACCGGGGAGCTGTTTTTT. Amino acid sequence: CASSFFQGNTGELFF.